These 28 T cell receptor beta chains were all obtained from the same sample, sequenced in a study of identical twins. TCRdb re-analysed the 5' RACE reads in MiXCR, keeping a single row per CDR3 protein. The sample records 550,000 to 800,000 distinct CDR3 sequences, under 8.5% being singletons. These records were also assigned to another study, of yellow fever vaccine responses in identical twins.

Source material: PBMCs. All receptors derive from a young woman in good health.

Ten or more counts support this clonotype. The V call is TRBV5-1, the J call TRBJ2-5; 14 nucleotides line up with TRBD2. CDR3 length equals 15 residues. V was pared by 3 bases and J by 6 bases, with 4 bases of the junction left unmatched. Germline V gene sequence: CDR1 SGHRS, CDR2 YFSETQ. In DNA form, the CDR3 reads TGCGCCAGCAGCTCCGGGACTAGCGGGAGAAAGACCCAGTACTTC. Amino acids: CASSSGTSGRKTQYF.

This clonotype was counted at least ten times. This chain uses TRBV27 with TRBJ2-4; D is ambiguous. Trimming stripped 2 bases from V and 9 bases from J, with 8 bases between. The CDR3 loop spans 12 amino acids. Germline CDR1 is MNHEY and CDR2 is SMNVEV (reference sequence). The DNA of the CDR3 is TGTGCCAGCAGTTTACGGGTACCCATTCAGTACTTC. Translating gives CASSLRVPIQYF.

This rearrangement joins TRBV11-2 to TRBJ1-1; D unresolved. Germline V gives CDR1 SGHAT, CDR2 FQNNGV. Trimming pared 2 bases from V and 1 base from J, leaving 8 bases between. The CDR3 contains 14 residues. In DNA form, the CDR3 reads TGTGCCAGCAGCTTAACGGATCAGAACACTGAAGCTTTCTTT. As protein: CASSLTDQNTEAFF.

This clonotype was detected only a few times. The chain combines TRBV12-3 or TRBV12-4 with TRBJ1-5; D gene unclear. Trimming cost V 5 bases and J 2 bases, with 13 bases left between them. This CDR3 has 15 residues. CDR3 nucleotide sequence: TGTGCCAGCAGTCCCTCGGGAAGTGGCAATCAGCCCCAGCATTTT. Its translation is CASSPSGSGNQPQHF.

This clonotype was counted at least ten times. V usage is TRBV12-3 or TRBV12-4 and J usage is TRBJ2-5; possibly TRBD2 for D (7 bases). This CDR3 contains 16 residues. Trimming took 3 bases from V and 4 from J, leaving 18 bases between them. This chain's CDR3 is CASSFLAGASGETQYF. Here the CDR3 DNA reads TGTGCCAGCAGTTTTCTGGCGGGGGCATCCGGAGAGACCCAGTACTTC.

This clonotype has just a few counts. The rearrangement joins TRBV9 to TRBJ2-3, with D perhaps matching TRBD1 (6 bases). The V gene's germline CDR1 is SGDLS and CDR2 YYNGEE. V dropped 3 bases and J dropped 0 bases, with 14 bases sitting between them. CDR3 length equals 16 residues. In DNA form, the CDR3 reads TGTGCCAGCAGCGCCCACCAGGGGTCTAGCACAGATACGCAGTATTTT. It encodes CASSAHQGSSTDTQYF.

V is TRBV27 and J is TRBJ2-1; the match to TRBD2 covers 11 bases. Losses at the gene ends were 6 bases for V and 0 bases for J; bases not matched to a gene: 13. Germline V gene lookup returns CDR1 MNHEY and CDR2 SMNVEV (reference sequence). CDR3 length equals 19 residues. Here the CDR3 reads CASSHSLIAGGPSYNEQFF. The CDR3 DNA is TGTGCCAGCAGCCACAGCCTTATAGCGGGAGGGCCCTCCTACAATGAGCAGTTCTTC.

The chain links TRBV5-1 to TRBJ2-1; 9 bases match TRBD1. The CDR3 is 14 residues long. V was clipped by 5 bases and J by 8 bases; unmatched bases: 8. In germline, CDR1 is SGHRS, CDR2 YFSETQ. The CDR3 region is CASSKTGGADEQFF. DNA for the CDR3: TGCGCCAGCAGTAAAACAGGGGGCGCGGATGAGCAGTTCTTC.

This rearrangement joins TRBV10-1 to TRBJ2-3; tentatively, D is TRBD2 (6 bases). Per the germline V gene, CDR1 is WNHNN and CDR2 is SYGVQD (reference sequence). Deletions cut 0 bases from V and 9 bases from J, with 7 bases between. This CDR3 is built from 12 residues. The CDR3 DNA follows: TGCGCCAGCAGTGAGTCTACTAGCACGCAGTATTTT. This translates into CASSESTSTQYF.

In this sample, this clonotype turned up many times. This chain connects TRBV12-3 or TRBV12-4 to TRBJ2-3, with no clear D. The V gene lost 3 bases and the J gene lost 0 bases, with 10 bases spanning the gap. The CDR3 has 15 residues. This CDR3 is CASSFHSKSTDTQYF. CDR3 DNA sequence: TGTGCCAGCAGTTTCCACTCTAAGAGCACAGATACGCAGTATTTT.

This clonotype came up a few times. J is TRBJ2-5 and V is TRBV24-1, with D maybe TRBD1 (5 bases). There are 14 residues in the CDR3. V was cut by 2 bases and J by 5 bases, with 11 bases left in between. Germline CDR1 is KGHDR and CDR2 is SFDVKD. The CDR3 nucleotides are TGTGCCACCAGTGATTGGCAGGGTCTTGAGACCCAGTACTTC. This translates into CATSDWQGLETQYF.

This clonotype appeared a few times. This sequence joins TRBV3-1 and TRBJ2-1; 11 bases agree with TRBD1. Trimming took 4 bases from V and 10 from J; bases not matched to a gene: 6. CDR1 and CDR2 (germline): LGHDT, YNNKEL (reference sequence). The CDR3 has 14 amino acids. The CDR3 DNA reads as TGTGCCAGCAGCCCGGGACAGGGGGGGCGGGAGCAGTTCTTC. Its translation: CASSPGQGGREQFF.

The chain employs TRBV9 and TRBJ2-2; tentatively, D is TRBD2 (6 bases). Trimming cost V 2 bases and J 3 bases, with 11 bases left between them. The CDR3 is 15 residues long. CDR1 and CDR2 (germline): SGDLS, YYNGEE. The CDR3 sequence is CASSVEGTDTGELFF. DNA for the CDR3: TGTGCCAGCAGCGTGGAGGGTACGGACACCGGGGAGCTGTTTTTT.

V is TRBV3-1 and J is TRBJ1-1, with D unclear. CDR1 LGHDT and CDR2 YNNKEL come from the germline V gene (reference sequence). V lost 4 bases and J lost 1, with 7 bases in between. The CDR3 covers 13 residues. The CDR3 coding sequence is TGTGCCAGCAGCCGGACTTCGAACACTGAAGCTTTCTTT. Translation gives CASSRTSNTEAFF.

The chain links TRBV4-1 to TRBJ2-1; perhaps TRBD2 as D (5 bases). V was pared by 0 bases and J by 13 bases, with 19 bases between. The CDR3 runs to 15 residues. Germline loops: CDR1 MGHRA, CDR2 YSYEKL. As DNA, the CDR3 is TGCGCCAGCAGCCAAGATTTCTTTAAGACTAATAAACAGTTCTTC. Translating gives CASSQDFFKTNKQFF.

In this sample, this clonotype turned up many times. An end of the junction differs from the germline gene, which may be a read error. V gene TRBV5-1 combines with J gene TRBJ1-1; no reliable D call. The CDR3 covers 12 residues. Germline CDR1 is SGHRS and CDR2 is YFSETQ. CDR3 in amino acids: CASSLTNTEAFF. CDR3 nucleotide sequence: TGTGCCAGCAGTTTAACGAACACTGAAGCTTTCTTT.

J is TRBJ2-7 and V is TRBV10-3; 8 positions match TRBD1. The CDR3 is made up of 14 amino acids. Germline V lookup: CDR1 ENHRY, CDR2 SYGVKD. CDR3 residues: CAISESPTGGFHNV. CDR3 coding DNA: TGTGCCATCAGTGAGTCGCCTACAGGGGGGTTTCATAACGTC.

The sample holds a few counts of this clonotype. The junction shows a germline mismatch at one end, possibly a read error. The genes are TRBV20-1 and TRBJ2-1; maybe TRBD2 (5 bases). Germline V lookup: CDR1 DFQATT, CDR2 SNEGSKA (reference sequence). This CDR3 is 14 amino acids long. The CDR3, as DNA: TGCAGTGCTAGAGCCACTAGAGAGAACAATGAGGAGTTCTTC. Protein sequence: CSARATRENNEEFF.

This clonotype was seen a few times. The V call is TRBV6-1, the J call TRBJ1-5, with D perhaps TRBD1 (6 bases). The CDR3 length is 15 residues. V lost 6 bases, J lost 4 bases, and 16 bases lay in between. Germline CDR1 and CDR2: MNHNS and SASEGT. The CDR3 bases are TGTGCCAGCAGCGACCTGAGGGGGTCGAATCAGCCCCAGCATTTT. Translation: CASSDLRGSNQPQHF.

There are many counts of this clonotype. V is TRBV27 and J is TRBJ2-7; tentatively, D is TRBD1 (6 bases). V was pared by 6 bases and J by 2 bases, with 20 bases between. In germline, CDR1 is MNHEY, CDR2 SMNVEV (reference sequence). The CDR3 covers 16 residues. The CDR3 DNA follows: TGTGCCAGCAGGGGCAGGGGTGGCGAGAACACCTACGAGCAGTACTTC. Amino acid sequence: CASRGRGGENTYEQYF.

Note on this clonotype: With a much larger clone just one base away, this may be a read error. The chain links TRBV27 to TRBJ2-7; no definite D call. The CDR3 runs 13 residues. Germline CDR1 is MNHEY and CDR2 is SMNVEV (reference sequence). As DNA, the CDR3 is TGTGCCAGCACTTTAGGTCCGGGCTACGAGCAGTACTTC. Its translation: CASTLGPGYEQYF.

This clonotype was observed many times. The CDR3 is CSARDRENRRRTGELFF. The CDR3 DNA sequence: TGCAGTGCTAGAGATCGGGAAAACAGGCGGCGCACCGGGGAGCTGTTTTTT. The chain joins TRBV20-1 to TRBJ2-2; tentatively, D is TRBD1 or TRBD2 (5 bases each). The CDR3 sequence is 17 residues long. V gave up 0 bases and J gave up 4 bases, with 18 bases separating them. Germline CDR1 reads DFQATT; CDR2 reads SNEGSKA (reference sequence).

This clonotype was seen at least ten times. The gene calls are TRBV4-1 and TRBJ2-2, with D unclear. The CDR3 consists of 16 residues. Germline V gene data show CDR1 as MGHRA and CDR2 as YSYEKL. Deletions cut 4 bases from V and 2 bases from J, with 14 bases between. The CDR3 DNA sequence: TGCGCCAGCAGCCCAGCCCAAAGAGGAAACACCGGGGAGCTGTTTTTT. Residues: CASSPAQRGNTGELFF.

This clonotype was found a few times. J is TRBJ1-1 and V is TRBV11-2, with D maybe TRBD1 (5 bases). Germline V CDR1 and CDR2: SGHAT, FQNNGV. CDR3 length: 14 amino acids. V shed 5 bases and J shed 0 bases, with 10 bases lying between them. The CDR3 reads CASSRQPMNTEAFF. The CDR3 coding sequence is TGTGCCAGCAGCCGACAGCCCATGAACACTGAAGCTTTCTTT.

This clonotype was seen only a few times. V is TRBV10-3 and J is TRBJ1-2; possible D gene TRBD1, 6 bases. Deletions cut 0 bases from V and 8 bases from J, with 10 bases between. The CDR3 sequence is 13 residues long. CDR1 and CDR2 from the germline V gene are ENHRY and SYGVKD. In nucleotides, the CDR3 is TGTGCCATCAGTGAGTCGGGGGCGGAAGGCTACACCTTC. Amino acids: CAISESGAEGYTF.

This clonotype was recorded at least ten times. The gene calls are TRBV11-2 and TRBJ2-1; TRBD2 matches at 9 bases. Germline trimming cut 1 base from V and 8 bases from J; bases unmatched to any gene: 9. The CDR3 has 16 residues. The germline gives CDR1 SGHAT, CDR2 FQNNGV. DNA for the CDR3: TGTGCCAGCAGCTTAGTCGGTCTAGCGGGGACCGATGAGCAGTTCTTC. Its protein product is CASSLVGLAGTDEQFF.

This clonotype occurred a few times. V gene TRBV29-1 combines with J gene TRBJ2-7, with D possibly matching TRBD2 (6 bases). The V gene's germline CDR1 is SQVTM and CDR2 ANQGSEA. V was pared by 6 bases and J by 3 bases, with 15 bases between. This CDR3 comprises 13 residues. The CDR3 DNA reads TGCAGCGTAAATGGAGGGGACCGCTACGAGCAGTACTTC. Residues: CSVNGGDRYEQYF.

This chain joins TRBV10-1 and TRBJ2-1, with 10 bases that match TRBD2. Trimming removed 2 bases from V and 7 bases from J; junction bases left unmatched: 5. The germline gives CDR1 WNHNN, CDR2 SYGVQD (reference sequence). The CDR3 runs 15 residues. In DNA, the CDR3 is TGCGCCAGCAGTGAGGGAGCGGGAGGGCCAAATGAGCAGTTCTTC. It specifies CASSEGAGGPNEQFF.